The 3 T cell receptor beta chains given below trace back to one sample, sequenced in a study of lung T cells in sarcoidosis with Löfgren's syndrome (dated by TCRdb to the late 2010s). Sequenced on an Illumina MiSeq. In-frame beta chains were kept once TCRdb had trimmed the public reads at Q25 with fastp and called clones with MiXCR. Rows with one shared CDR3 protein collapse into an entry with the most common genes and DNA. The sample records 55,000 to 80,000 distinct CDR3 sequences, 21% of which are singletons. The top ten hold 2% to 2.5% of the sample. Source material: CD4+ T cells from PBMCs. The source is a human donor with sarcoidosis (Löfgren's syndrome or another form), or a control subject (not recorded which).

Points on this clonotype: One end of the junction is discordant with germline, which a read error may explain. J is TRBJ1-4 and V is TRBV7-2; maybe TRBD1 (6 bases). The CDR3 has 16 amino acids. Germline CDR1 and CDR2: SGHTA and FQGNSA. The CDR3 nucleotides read TGCGCCAGCGGCCCCGGGGGGACGGGGGCAAGTGAAAAACTGTTTTTT. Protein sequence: CASGPGGTGASEKLFF.

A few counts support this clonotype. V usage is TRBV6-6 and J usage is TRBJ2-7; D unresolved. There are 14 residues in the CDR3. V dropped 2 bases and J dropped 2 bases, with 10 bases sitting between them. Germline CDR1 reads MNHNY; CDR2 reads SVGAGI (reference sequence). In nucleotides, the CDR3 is TGTGCCAGCAGTTACAGCGACAAGACCTACGAGCAGTACTTC. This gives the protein CASSYSDKTYEQYF.

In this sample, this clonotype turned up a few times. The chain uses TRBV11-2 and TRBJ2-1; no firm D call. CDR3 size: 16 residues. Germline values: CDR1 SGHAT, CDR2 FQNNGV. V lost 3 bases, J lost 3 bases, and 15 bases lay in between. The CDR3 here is CASSFGGSRYYNEQFF. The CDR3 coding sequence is TGTGCCAGCAGCTTCGGCGGCAGTCGATACTACAATGAGCAGTTCTTC. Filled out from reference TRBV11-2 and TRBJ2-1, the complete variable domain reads EAGVAQSPRYKIIEKRQSVAFWCNPISGHATLYWYQQILGQGPKLLIQFQNNGVVDDSQLPKDRFSAERLKGVDSTLKIQPAKLEDSAVYLCASSFGGSRYYNEQFFGPGTRLTVL.